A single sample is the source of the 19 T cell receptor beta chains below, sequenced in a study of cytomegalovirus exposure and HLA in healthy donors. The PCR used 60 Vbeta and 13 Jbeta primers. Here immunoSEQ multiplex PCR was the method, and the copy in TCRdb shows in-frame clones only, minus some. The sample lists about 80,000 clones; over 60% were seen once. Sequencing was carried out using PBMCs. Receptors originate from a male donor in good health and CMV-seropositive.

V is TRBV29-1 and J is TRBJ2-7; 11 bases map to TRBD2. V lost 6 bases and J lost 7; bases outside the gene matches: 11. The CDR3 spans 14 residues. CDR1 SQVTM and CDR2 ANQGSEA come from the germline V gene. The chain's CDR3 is CSVDMTSGVGEQYF. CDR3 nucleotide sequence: TGCAGCGTAGATATGACTAGCGGGGTGGGGGAGCAGTACTTC.

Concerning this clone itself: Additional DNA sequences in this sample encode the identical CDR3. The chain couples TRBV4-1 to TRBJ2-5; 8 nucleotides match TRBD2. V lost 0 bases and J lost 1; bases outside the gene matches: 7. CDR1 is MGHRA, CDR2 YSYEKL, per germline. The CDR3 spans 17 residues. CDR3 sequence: CASSQELAGFSQETQYF. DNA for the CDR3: TGCGCCAGCAGCCAAGAGTTAGCGGGATTTAGCCAAGAGACCCAGTACTTC.

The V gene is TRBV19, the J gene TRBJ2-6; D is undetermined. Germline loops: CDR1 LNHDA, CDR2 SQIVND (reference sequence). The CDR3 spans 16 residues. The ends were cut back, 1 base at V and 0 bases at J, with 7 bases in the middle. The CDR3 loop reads CASSIATGSGANVLTF. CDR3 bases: TGTGCCAGTAGTATAGCGACGGGCTCTGGGGCCAACGTCCTGACTTTC.

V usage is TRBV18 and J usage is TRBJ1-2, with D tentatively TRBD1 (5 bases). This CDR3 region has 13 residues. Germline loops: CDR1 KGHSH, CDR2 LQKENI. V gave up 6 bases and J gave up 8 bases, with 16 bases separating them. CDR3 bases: TGTGCCAGCTCGCCTACCAGGGAGGGAGGCTACACCTTC. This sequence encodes CASSPTREGGYTF.

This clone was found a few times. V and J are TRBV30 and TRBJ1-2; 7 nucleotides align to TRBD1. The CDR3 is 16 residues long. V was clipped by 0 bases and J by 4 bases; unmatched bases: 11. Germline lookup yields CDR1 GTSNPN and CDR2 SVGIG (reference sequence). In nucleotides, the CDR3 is TGTGCCTGGAGTGTTACTGGACAGGCCGCGTTCTATGGCTACACCTTC. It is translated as CAWSVTGQAAFYGYTF.

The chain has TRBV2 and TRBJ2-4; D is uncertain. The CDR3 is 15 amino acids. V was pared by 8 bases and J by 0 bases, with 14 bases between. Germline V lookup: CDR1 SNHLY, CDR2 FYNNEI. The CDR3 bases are TGTGCCAGCGTTAAAGAGACTTTAGCCAAAAACATTCAGTACTTC. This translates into CASVKETLAKNIQYF.

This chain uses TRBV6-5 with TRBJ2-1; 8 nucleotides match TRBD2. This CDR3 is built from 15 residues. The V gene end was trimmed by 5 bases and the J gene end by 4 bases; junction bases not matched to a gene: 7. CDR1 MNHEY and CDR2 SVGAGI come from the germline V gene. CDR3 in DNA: TGTGCCAGCAGTAGACCGGGACTAGAGTACAATGAGCAGTTCTTC. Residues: CASSRPGLEYNEQFF.

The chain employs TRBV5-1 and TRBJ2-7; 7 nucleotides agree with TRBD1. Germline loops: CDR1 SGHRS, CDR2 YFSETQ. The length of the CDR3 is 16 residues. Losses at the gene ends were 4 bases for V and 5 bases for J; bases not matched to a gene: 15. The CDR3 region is CASSPVQGLTSNEQYF. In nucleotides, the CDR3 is TGCGCCAGCAGCCCGGTACAGGGGTTAACGAGTAACGAGCAGTACTTC.

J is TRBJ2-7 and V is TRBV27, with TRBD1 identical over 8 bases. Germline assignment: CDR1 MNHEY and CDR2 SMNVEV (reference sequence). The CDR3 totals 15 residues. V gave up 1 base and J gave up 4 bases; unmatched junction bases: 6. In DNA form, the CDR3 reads TGTGCCAGCAGTTTATATGGCAGGGGGCCATACGAGCAGTACTTC. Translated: CASSLYGRGPYEQYF.

The CDR3 region has the DNA TGTGCCAGCAGTGAAGTGGCGGGTCCCACCGGGGAGCTGTTTTTT. Translated: CASSEVAGPTGELFF. This sequence joins TRBV6-1 and TRBJ2-2; D perhaps matches TRBD2 (5 bases). Trimming cost V 1 base and J 4 bases, with 10 bases left between them. CDR1 and CDR2 from the germline V gene are MNHNS and SASEGT. The CDR3 totals 15 residues.

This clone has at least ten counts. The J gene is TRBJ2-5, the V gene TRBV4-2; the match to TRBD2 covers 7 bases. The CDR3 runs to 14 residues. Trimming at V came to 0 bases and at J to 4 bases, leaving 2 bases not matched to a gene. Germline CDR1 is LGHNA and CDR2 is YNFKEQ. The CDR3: CASSQELARETQYF. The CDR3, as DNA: TGTGCCAGCAGCCAAGAACTAGCGCGAGAGACCCAGTACTTC.

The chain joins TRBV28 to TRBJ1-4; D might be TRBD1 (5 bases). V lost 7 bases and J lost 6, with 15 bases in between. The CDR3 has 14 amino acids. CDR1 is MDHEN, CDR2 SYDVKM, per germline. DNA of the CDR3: TGTGCCAGCACCTCCAGGGCTCATTATGAAAAACTGTTTTTT. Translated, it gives CASTSRAHYEKLFF.

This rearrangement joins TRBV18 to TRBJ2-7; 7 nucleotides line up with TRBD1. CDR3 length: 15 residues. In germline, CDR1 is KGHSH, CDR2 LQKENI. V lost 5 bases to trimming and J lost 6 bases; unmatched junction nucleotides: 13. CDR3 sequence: CASSTRTGLTSEQYF. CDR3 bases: TGTGCCAGCTCAACCAGGACAGGCCTTACCTCCGAGCAGTACTTC.

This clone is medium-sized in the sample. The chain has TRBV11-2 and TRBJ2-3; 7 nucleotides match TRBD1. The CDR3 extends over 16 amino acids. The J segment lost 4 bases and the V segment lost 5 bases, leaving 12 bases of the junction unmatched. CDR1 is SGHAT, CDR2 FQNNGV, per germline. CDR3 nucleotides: TGTGCCAGCAGCCCCCTTGCCCACAGGGGAGCAGATACGCAGTATTTT. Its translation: CASSPLAHRGADTQYF.

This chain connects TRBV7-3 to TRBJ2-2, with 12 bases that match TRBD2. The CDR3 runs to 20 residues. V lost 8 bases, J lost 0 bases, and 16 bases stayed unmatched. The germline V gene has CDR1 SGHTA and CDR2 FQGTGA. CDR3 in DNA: TGTGCCAGCGTCGGGGGGGGGACGGGACTAGCGGGTCCGAACACCGGGGAGCTGTTTTTT. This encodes CASVGGGTGLAGPNTGELFF.

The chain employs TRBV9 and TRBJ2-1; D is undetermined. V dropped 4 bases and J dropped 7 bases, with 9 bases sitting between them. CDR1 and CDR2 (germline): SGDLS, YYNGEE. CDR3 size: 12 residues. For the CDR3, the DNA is TGTGCCAGCAGCAGCCTCGGGAATGAGCAGTTCTTC. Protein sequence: CASSSLGNEQFF.

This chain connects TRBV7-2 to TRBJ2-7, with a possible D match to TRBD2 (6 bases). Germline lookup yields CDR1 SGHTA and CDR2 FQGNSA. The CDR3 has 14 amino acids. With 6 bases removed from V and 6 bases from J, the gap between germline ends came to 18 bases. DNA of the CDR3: TGTGCCAGCAGACCGATGGGGGGTCGGGGCGAGCAGTACTTC. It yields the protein CASRPMGGRGEQYF.

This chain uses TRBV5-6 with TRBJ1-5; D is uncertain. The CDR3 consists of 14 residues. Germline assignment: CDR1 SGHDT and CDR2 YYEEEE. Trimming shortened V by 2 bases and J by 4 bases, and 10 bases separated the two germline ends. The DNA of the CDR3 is TGTGCCAGCAGCTTACTGACTGGTAATCAGCCCCAGCATTTT. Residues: CASSLLTGNQPQHF.

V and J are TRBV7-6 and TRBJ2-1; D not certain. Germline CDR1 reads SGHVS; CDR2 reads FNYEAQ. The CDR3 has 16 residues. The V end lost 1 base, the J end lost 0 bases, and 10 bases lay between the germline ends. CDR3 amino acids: CASSLEYSSSYNEQFF. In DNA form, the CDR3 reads TGTGCCAGCAGCTTAGAGTATTCCAGCTCCTACAATGAGCAGTTCTTC.